This T cell receptor beta chain was retrieved from a study of T-cell reconstitution after alpha-beta-depleted transplantation in children (dated by TCRdb to about 2016). For context, the study as a whole: Using TCR repertoire profiling, the study followed T-cell immune reconstitution in a quantitative way in children after TCRalphabeta/CD19-depleted allogeneic hematopoietic cell transplantation.

What the treatment or condition label conveys for this sample: allogeneic hematopoietic cell transplantation with graft depleted of TCRalphabeta T cells and CD19 B cells. The children who served as transplant recipients had been given grafts of TCRalphabeta/CD19-depleted allogeneic hematopoietic cells. Results and caveats for the whole study, not just this receptor: The high TCRbeta diversity at day 60 in some patients was ascribed to recipient T cells and intrathymic progenitors that had survived conditioning. Hyperexpanded clone frequencies declined over subsequent months; after one year, T-cell counts and TCRbeta diversity were mostly attributed to newly produced T cells. About two months after transplant, the apparently early recovery of alphabetaT-cell counts reportedly depended on just several hundred clones that had expanded rapidly and came from non-depleted graft cells.

In this sample, this clonotype turned up a few times. No antigen is known for it. The input lacks base qualities; no much larger clone sits a single base away. The CDR3 holds 11 amino acids from the cysteine to the phenylalanine. This entry keeps only the CDR3 DNA: 33 bases, framed from base 1. V gives up 7 bases and J gives up 5 bases, and the segment between their germline ends measures 8 bases. CDR1 WSHSY and CDR2 SAAADI are derived from the germline V gene. Receptor libraries were prepared by PCR. Reads for this sample came from an Illumina HiSeq 2500. TCR library preparation used molecular barcoding, with unique molecular identifiers applied to normalize quantification of the TCRbeta repertoire. TCRdb reanalyzed the raw reads on its own, using fastp at Q25 for trimming and MiXCR for clone calling, and kept in-frame beta chains. CDR3 protein duplicates are merged, each entry listing the most common genes and DNA. The sample table records 550,000 to 800,000 distinct CDR3 sequences; around 13% of these occur just once. The ten most abundant clones make up around 0.76% of the sample.

The starting material was PBMCs, obtained before TCRalphabeta/CD19-depleted stem cell transplant. The clonotype comes from a girl aged 2 to 10 with congenital amegakaryocytic thrombocytopenia, due to receive a stem cell transplant. The chain is assembled from TRBV10-2 and TRBJ2-5, with the identity of the D gene unclear. The nucleotide sequence is given as TGCGCCAGCAAGATGCAGGAGACCCAGTACTTC. Its coded protein is CASKMQETQYF.